The clone carrying this T cell receptor beta chain was recorded only once. This sample is drawn from a study of blood T cell repertoires in COVID-19. Measured with immunoSEQ multiplex PCR; TCRdb has only the in-frame clones, and not every one. There are under 200,000 clones in the sample; about 85% occur only once, and 2.1% lies in the top ten. Trimming removed 6 bases from V and 4 bases from J; junction bases left unmatched: 10. CDR3 length: 15 amino acids. CDR1 is SNHLY and CDR2 is FYNNEI in the germline V gene. The TCR sequence derives from a man between 65 and 80 years old with active or convalescent COVID-19. The sequencing sample was made of peripheral blood. The chain has TRBV2 and TRBJ1-2; 8 nucleotides align to TRBD1. In DNA, the CDR3 is TGTGCCAGCAGCGTTGTTCAGGGGGCGGTCTATGGCTACACCTTC. Translation gives CASSVVQGAVYGYTF.